The next 17 T cell receptor beta chains were all read from a single sample in a study of blood T cells in healthy people across ages. Through a sample-barcoded 5' primer and a J-beta primer mix, a second PCR was run for about 6 to 11 cycles. Via MiXCR, TCRdb re-called the 5' RACE reads, giving one row per CDR3 protein. The data show hundreds of thousands of distinct CDR3 sequences, roughly 44% seen once. The sample consisted of blood. Source of these receptors: a man in his 60s in good health.

A few counts support this clonotype. This chain joins TRBV7-2 and TRBJ1-2; D uncertain. Germline loops: CDR1 SGHTA, CDR2 FQGNSA. This CDR3 has 15 residues. The germline V and J ends were trimmed by 2 bases and 4 bases, with 14 bases remaining between them. The CDR3 sequence: CASSLSGGLGYGYTF. In DNA form, the CDR3 reads TGTGCCAGCAGCTTATCCGGAGGGCTCGGCTATGGCTACACCTTC.

The V gene is TRBV2, the J gene TRBJ2-4, with D tentatively TRBD2 (5 bases). Per the germline V gene, CDR1 is SNHLY and CDR2 is FYNNEI. The CDR3 sequence is 16 residues long. Trimming left V 3 bases short and J 3 bases short, with 15 bases between. The CDR3 spells CASSEWRATGKNIQYF. The CDR3 coding sequence is TGTGCCAGCAGTGAGTGGCGGGCTACTGGCAAAAACATTCAGTACTTC. The full variable domain, in which reference TRBV2 and TRBJ2-4 provide the parts outside the CDR3, is EPEVTQTPSHQVTQMGQEVILRCVPISNHLYFYWYRQILGQKVEFLVSFYNNEISEKSEIFDDQFSVERPDGSNFTLKIRSTKLEDSAMYFCASSEWRATGKNIQYFGAGTRLSVL.

The chain carries TRBV11-3 and TRBJ2-5, with 10 bases fitting TRBD1. The CDR3 is made up of 16 amino acids. V lost 3 bases to trimming and J lost 4 bases; unmatched junction nucleotides: 8. The germline V gene encodes CDR1 SGHNT and CDR2 YENEEA. CDR3 region: CASSFEGTGARETQYF. CDR3 DNA: TGTGCCAGCAGCTTCGAAGGGACAGGGGCTCGAGAGACCCAGTACTTC.

The rearrangement uses TRBV7-2 and TRBJ1-4; possible D gene TRBD1, 5 bases. Trimming shortened V by 0 bases and J by 3 bases, and 11 bases separated the two germline ends. CDR3 length: 16 amino acids. Germline values: CDR1 SGHTA, CDR2 FQGNSA. This chain's CDR3 is CASSLAPGAANEKLFF. The CDR3 nucleotides are TGTGCCAGCAGCTTAGCGCCCGGGGCCGCTAATGAAAAACTGTTTTTT. Variable domain in full (rest from reference TRBV7-2 and TRBJ1-4): GAGVSQSPSNKVTEKGKDVELRCDPISGHTALYWYRQSLGQGLEFLIYFQGNSAPDKSGLPSDRFSAERTGGSVSTLTIQRTQQEDSAVYLCASSLAPGAANEKLFFGSGTQLSVL.

This sequence joins TRBV12-3 or TRBV12-4 and TRBJ1-2; no clear D. Between the trimmed V and J ends, which lost 5 bases and 7 bases, there was a span of 14 bases. This CDR3 contains 13 residues. CDR3 residues: CASSVNPRGGYTF. CDR3 bases: TGTGCCAGCAGTGTAAACCCTCGAGGTGGCTACACCTTC.

CDR3 in amino acids: CASSLRRNTYNEQFF. In nucleotides, the CDR3 is TGTGCCAGCAGCCTTAGGCGCAACACATACAATGAGCAGTTCTTC. The genes are TRBV7-9 and TRBJ2-1, with no clear D. Germline assignment: CDR1 SEHNR and CDR2 FQNEAQ (reference sequence). The CDR3 length is 15 residues. V was trimmed by 5 bases and J by 4 bases, leaving 15 bases between them.

This clonotype showed up just a few times. This chain uses TRBV11-2 with TRBJ2-7; 11 bases map to TRBD2. V lost 3 bases to trimming and J lost 3 bases; unmatched junction nucleotides: 7. Germline V lookup: CDR1 SGHAT, CDR2 FQNNGV. The CDR3 has 16 residues. The CDR3 here is CASSFLGTSGFYEQYF. The CDR3 coding sequence is TGTGCCAGCAGCTTTCTTGGGACTAGCGGTTTCTACGAGCAGTACTTC.

The rearrangement uses TRBV6-5 and TRBJ1-6; D remains unclear. This CDR3 is 16 amino acids long. Per germline, CDR1 MNHEY and CDR2 SVGAGI. V was cut by 5 bases and J by 6 bases, with 17 bases left in between. The CDR3 DNA reads as TGTGCCAGCAGTACTCAGAGGATGGGGATTAATTCACCCCTCCACTTT. Its protein product is CASSTQRMGINSPLHF.

This clonotype was seen a handful of times. The chain is built from TRBV7-8 and TRBJ2-7; TRBD1 matches 7 bases. V lost 1 base and J lost 3; bases outside the gene matches: 6. The CDR3 runs 15 residues. CDR1 is SGHVS and CDR2 is FQNEAQ in the germline V gene. In DNA, the CDR3 is TGTGCCAGCAGCTTAGACAGGGACAGTTTCTACGAGCAGTACTTC. Translation: CASSLDRDSFYEQYF.

This clonotype was recorded at least ten times. The chain's CDR3 is CASRGTGKNIQYF. The CDR3 DNA is TGTGCCAGCAGGGGGACGGGGAAAAACATTCAGTACTTC. The rearrangement links TRBV27 to TRBJ2-4; D possibly matches TRBD1 or TRBD2 (5 bases each). Germline V gives CDR1 MNHEY, CDR2 SMNVEV (reference sequence). The CDR3 contains 13 residues. Trimming cost V 6 bases and J 4 bases, with 10 bases left between them.

With regard to this clonotype: At one end, the junction sequence differs from germline, possibly due to a read error. The CDR3: CASNEGGPNSPLHF. The CDR3 coding sequence is TGTGCTAGCAACGAGGGGGGACCTAATTCACCCCTCCACTTT. V and J are TRBV12-3 or TRBV12-4 and TRBJ1-6; D is possibly TRBD1 (6 bases). The CDR3 loop spans 14 amino acids.

This clonotype has more than one count but fewer than ten. The CDR3 DNA sequence: TGTGCCAGCAGAGGTCGGGCCACTCCCTACGAGCAGTACTTC. This sequence encodes CASRGRATPYEQYF. The chain combines TRBV2 with TRBJ2-7; D remains unclear. V was cut by 6 bases and J by 2 bases, with 14 bases left in between. CDR1 is SNHLY and CDR2 is FYNNEI in the germline V gene. The CDR3 runs 14 residues.

The rearrangement uses TRBV29-1 and TRBJ2-3; D is unresolved. The CDR3 is made up of 11 amino acids. In germline, CDR1 is SQVTM, CDR2 ANQGSEA. The V end was cut by 1 base, the J end by 5 bases, with 4 bases between. The DNA of the CDR3 is TGCAGCGTTGAAGTACTAGATACGCAGTATTTT. Translating it yields CSVEVLDTQYF.

This clonotype showed up just a few times. V gene TRBV12-3 or TRBV12-4 combines with J gene TRBJ1-6, with D unclear. V was shortened by 5 bases and J by 8 bases, with 16 bases between the two germline ends. The length of the CDR3 is 15 residues. The CDR3 sequence is CASSPNGPGYSPLHF. The CDR3 nucleotides are TGTGCCAGCAGTCCAAATGGTCCAGGCTATTCACCCCTCCACTTT.

This clonotype has only a few counts. This chain joins TRBV14 and TRBJ1-1, with 7 bases aligning to TRBD1. Germline CDR1 reads SGHDN; CDR2 reads FVKESK. This CDR3 is 19 amino acids long. V lost 3 bases, J lost 0 bases, and 16 bases stayed unmatched. Here the CDR3 reads CASSHAAGQPTTMNTEAFF. Here the CDR3 DNA reads TGTGCCAGCAGCCACGCCGCGGGACAGCCAACAACCATGAACACTGAAGCTTTCTTT.

Notes on this clonotype: A much more abundant neighbour one base away suggests this may be a read error. The chain couples TRBV29-1 to TRBJ2-7; D gene uncertain. V was clipped by 4 bases and J by 12 bases, with 19 bases between them. Germline CDR1 SQVTM, CDR2 ANQGSEA. There are 12 residues in the CDR3. The CDR3 reads CSVGTVSYGLYF. In nucleotides, the CDR3 is TGCAGCGTTGGAACAGTATCCTACGGGCTGTACTTC.

This clonotype was observed a few times. CDR3 amino acids: CASSRTGNAYGYTF. CDR3 DNA: TGTGCCAGCAGTAGGACAGGGAACGCCTATGGCTACACCTTC. This rearrangement joins TRBV12-3 or TRBV12-4 to TRBJ1-2, with 8 positions matching TRBD1. V was pared by 5 bases and J by 4 bases, with 6 bases of the junction left unmatched. The CDR3 runs to 14 residues.